Each of the 3 T cell receptor beta chains below was sequenced from the same sample in a study of vaccination effects on CD4 cells after COVID-19. These receptors' targets are unknown. In the ViraFEST assay, antigen-specific CD4+ clonotypes were identified by expansion after peptide-pool stimulation. Subsequent to 10 days of culture, CD4+ T cells were isolated. Two doses of BNT162b2 or mRNA-1273 vaccine were administered to participants. Clones were sequenced by immunoSEQ multiplex PCR, and TCRdb holds only the in-frame ones, with some missing. The repertoire includes tens of thousands of clones, 80% to 85% of them detected once, and 5.8% sits in the top ten. The source was CD4+ T cells from PBMCs cultured with SARS-CoV-2 spike peptides, collected after COVID-19 vaccination. Receptors were obtained from a human donor who received a COVID-19 vaccine. Some clones in this sample may be carry-over from other donors' samples.

Of note for this clone: The same CDR3 arises from other DNA sequences in this sample as well. V and J are TRBV5-4 and TRBJ2-7; D uncertain. Germline V CDR1 and CDR2: SGHNT, YYREEE (reference sequence). The CDR3 is 14 residues long. Trimming cost V 4 bases and J 3 bases, with 14 bases left between them. This CDR3 reads CASSLGPNVYEQYV. The CDR3 coding sequence is TGTGCCAGCAGCCTGGGCCCGAATGTCTACGAGCAGTACGTC.

This chain links TRBV6-2 or TRBV6-3 with TRBJ2-7; D is possibly TRBD1 or TRBD2 (5 bases each). V dropped 4 bases and J dropped 6 bases, with 16 bases sitting between them. Germline lookup yields CDR1 MNHEY and CDR2 SVGEGT. This CDR3 has 14 residues. This chain's CDR3 is CASSWGPSLAEQYV. DNA for the CDR3: TGTGCCAGCAGTTGGGGACCCTCCCTTGCCGAGCAGTACGTC.

This clone ranks as medium-sized. The chain carries TRBV9 and TRBJ1-1; 9 nucleotides line up with TRBD1. V shed 0 bases and J 5 bases; nucleotides not matched to a gene: 11. This CDR3 spans 17 amino acids. The V gene's germline CDR1 is SGDLS and CDR2 YYNGEE. The CDR3 reads CASSVVDTGGSRTEAFF. The CDR3 nucleotides are TGTGCCAGCAGCGTAGTAGATACAGGGGGCTCGAGGACTGAAGCTTTCTTT.